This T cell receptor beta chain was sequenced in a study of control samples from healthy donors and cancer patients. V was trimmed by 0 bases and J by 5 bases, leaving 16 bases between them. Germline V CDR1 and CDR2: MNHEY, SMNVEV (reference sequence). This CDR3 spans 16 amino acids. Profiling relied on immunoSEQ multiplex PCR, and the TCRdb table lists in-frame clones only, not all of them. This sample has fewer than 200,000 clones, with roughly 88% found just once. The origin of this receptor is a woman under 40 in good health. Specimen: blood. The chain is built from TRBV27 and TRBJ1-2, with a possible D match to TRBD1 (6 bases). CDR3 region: CASSLSGRQARYGYTF. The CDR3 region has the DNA TGTGCCAGCAGTTTATCAGGCCGACAGGCTAGGTATGGCTACACCTTC.